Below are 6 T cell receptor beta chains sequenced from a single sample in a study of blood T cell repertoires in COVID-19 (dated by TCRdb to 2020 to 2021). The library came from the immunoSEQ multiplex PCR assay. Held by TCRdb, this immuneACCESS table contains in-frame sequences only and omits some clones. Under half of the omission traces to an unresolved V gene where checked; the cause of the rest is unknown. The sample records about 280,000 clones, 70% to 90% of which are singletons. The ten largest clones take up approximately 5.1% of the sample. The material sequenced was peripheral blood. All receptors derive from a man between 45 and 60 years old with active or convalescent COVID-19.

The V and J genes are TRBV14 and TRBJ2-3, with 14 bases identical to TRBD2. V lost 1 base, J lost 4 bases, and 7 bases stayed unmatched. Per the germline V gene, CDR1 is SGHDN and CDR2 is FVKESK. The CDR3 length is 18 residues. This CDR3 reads CASSQGLAGGPGADTQYF. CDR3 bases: TGTGCCAGCAGCCAAGGACTAGCGGGAGGGCCTGGAGCAGATACGCAGTATTTT.

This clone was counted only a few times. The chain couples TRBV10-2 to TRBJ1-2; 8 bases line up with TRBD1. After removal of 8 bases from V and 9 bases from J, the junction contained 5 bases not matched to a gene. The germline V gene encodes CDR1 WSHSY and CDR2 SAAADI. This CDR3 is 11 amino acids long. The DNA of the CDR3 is TGCGCCAGCCGGACAGGGATCCGCTACACCTTC. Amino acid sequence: CASRTGIRYTF.

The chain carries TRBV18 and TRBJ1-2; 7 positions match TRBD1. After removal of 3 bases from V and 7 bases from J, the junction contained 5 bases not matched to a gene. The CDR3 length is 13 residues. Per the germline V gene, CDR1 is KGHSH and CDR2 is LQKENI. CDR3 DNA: TGTGCCAGCTCACCGACAGGGTATAGTGGCTACACCTTC. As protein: CASSPTGYSGYTF. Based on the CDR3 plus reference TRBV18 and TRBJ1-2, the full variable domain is NAGVMQNPRHLVRRRGQEARLRCSPMKGHSHVYWYRQLPEEGLKFMVYLQKENIIDESGMPKERFSAEFPKEGPSILRIQQVVRGDSAAYFCASSPTGYSGYTFGSGTRLTVV.

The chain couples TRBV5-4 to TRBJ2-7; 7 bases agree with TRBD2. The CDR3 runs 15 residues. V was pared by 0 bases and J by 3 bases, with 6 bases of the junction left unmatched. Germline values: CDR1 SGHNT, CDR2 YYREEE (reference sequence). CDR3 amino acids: CASSLGLGLGYEQYF. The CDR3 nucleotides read TGTGCCAGCAGCTTGGGGCTCGGACTAGGCTACGAGCAGTACTTC.

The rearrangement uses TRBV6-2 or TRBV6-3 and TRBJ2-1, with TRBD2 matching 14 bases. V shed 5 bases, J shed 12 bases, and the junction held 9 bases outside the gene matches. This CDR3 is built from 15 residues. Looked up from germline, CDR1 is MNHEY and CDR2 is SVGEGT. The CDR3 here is CASSPRGLAGEVQFF. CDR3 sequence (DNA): TGTGCCAGCAGTCCCAGGGGACTAGCGGGAGAAGTGCAGTTCTTC.

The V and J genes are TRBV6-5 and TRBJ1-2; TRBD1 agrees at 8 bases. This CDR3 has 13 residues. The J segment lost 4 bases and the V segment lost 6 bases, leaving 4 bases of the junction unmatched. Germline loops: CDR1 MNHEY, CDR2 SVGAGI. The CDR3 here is CASRDRESYGYTF. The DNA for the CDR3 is TGTGCCAGCAGGGACAGGGAGAGCTATGGCTACACCTTC.